This T cell receptor beta chain was profiled in a study of vaccination effects on CD4 cells after COVID-19. Antigen-specific CD4+ T cell clonotypes were called by their expansion after viral peptide-pool culture in ViraFEST. Isolation of CD4+ T cells took place after ten to eleven days of culture. Two-dose vaccination with either BNT162b2 or mRNA-1273 was given to the participants. The germline V gene has CDR1 SGHVS and CDR2 FQNEAQ. V was pared by 5 bases and J by 6 bases, with 12 bases of the junction left unmatched. CDR3 size: 16 residues. Repertoires were generated with immunoSEQ multiplex PCR, while TCRdb's copy carries only in-frame clones and drops some. The sample lists 28,000 or so clones; more than 60% were seen once. Study-wide results and limits: Both infection-induced and vaccine-induced clones contracted markedly at late post-vaccination timepoints.

This clone has only one observation. Its antigen is not known. Source: CD4+ T cells from PBMCs cultured with HCoV-NL63 spike peptides, taken after COVID-19 vaccination. This sequence joins TRBV7-8 and TRBJ2-3; 9 bases are a match to TRBD2. This receptor was obtained from a human donor who received a COVID-19 vaccine. The DNA of the CDR3 is TGTGCCAGCAGCCCACCGAGGCGGGGGGGTGGTGATACGCAGTATTTT. This codes for CASSPPRRGGGDTQYF. Based on the CDR3 plus reference TRBV7-8 and TRBJ2-3, the full variable domain is GAGVSQSPRYKVAKRGQDVALRCDPISGHVSLFWYQQALGQGPEFLTYFQNEAQLDKSGLPSDRFFAERPEGSVSTLKIQRTQQEDSAVYLCASSPPRRGGGDTQYFGPGTRLTVL.